This TCR beta chain was obtained from a study of shared clonotypes between healthy human individuals. Study-wide results and limits: The researchers took only blood, and tissue repertoires probably look different.

After removal of 3 bases from V and 4 bases from J, the junction contained 13 bases not matched to a gene. The CDR3 totals 17 residues. Germline-derived CDR1 and CDR2 are SGHAT and FQNNGV. Of note for this clone: Antigen: not known.

CD45RO-negative cells were positively selected for CCR7, leaving out terminally differentiated effector memory CD45RA+ cells. Healthy and HIV-negative, the adult donors had no recent acute infections or vaccinations. Replicate PCRs for sorted subsets used approximately 190 ng DNA; this equaled around 29,000 T cell genomes. Sequenced by immunoSEQ multiplex PCR; TCRdb stores in-frame clones only, minus some. Here the sample spans 2 million or so clones, around 96% being singletons. The TCR comes from a young man in good health. The V and J genes are TRBV11-2 and TRBJ2-7, with 9 bases fitting TRBD1. Sequenced material: naive CD8+ T cells sorted from blood. The CDR3 sequence: CASSFGFSTGGFYEQYF. Here the CDR3 DNA reads TGTGCCAGCAGCTTTGGGTTCTCGACAGGGGGTTTTTACGAGCAGTACTTC.